This T cell receptor (beta chain) was retrieved from a study of control samples from healthy donors and cancer patients. Germline loops: CDR1 KGHSH, CDR2 LQKENI. Trimming took 4 bases from V and 3 from J, leaving 15 bases between them. The CDR3 is 15 residues long. Libraries were prepared by immunoSEQ multiplex PCR; TCRdb keeps only in-frame clonotypes and omits some of them. Here the sample spans some 150,000 clones, 93% being singletons. The sequencing input was blood. V usage is TRBV18 and J usage is TRBJ1-2; D gene ambiguous. The clonotype was recovered from a man in his forties or fifties in good health. The CDR3 bases are TGTGCCAGCTCACGAAGGGAAATCATAGACTATGGCTACACCTTC. Translating it yields CASSRREIIDYGYTF. Complete variable domain (other parts from reference TRBV18 and TRBJ1-2): NAGVMQNPRHLVRRRGQEARLRCSPMKGHSHVYWYRQLPEEGLKFMVYLQKENIIDESGMPKERFSAEFPKEGPSILRIQQVVRGDSAAYFCASSRREIIDYGYTFGSGTRLTVV.